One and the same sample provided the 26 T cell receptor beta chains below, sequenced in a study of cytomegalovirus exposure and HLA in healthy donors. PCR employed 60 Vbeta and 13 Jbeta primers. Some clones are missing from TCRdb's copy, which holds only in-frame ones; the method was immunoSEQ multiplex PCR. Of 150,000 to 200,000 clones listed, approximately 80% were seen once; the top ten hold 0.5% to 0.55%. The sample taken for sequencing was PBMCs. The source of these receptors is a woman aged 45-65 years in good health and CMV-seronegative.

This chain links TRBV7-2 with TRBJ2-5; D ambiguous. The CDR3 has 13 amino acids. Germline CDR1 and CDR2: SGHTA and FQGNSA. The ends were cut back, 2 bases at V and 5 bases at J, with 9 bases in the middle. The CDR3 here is CASSLSGLETQYF. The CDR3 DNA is TGTGCCAGCAGCTTATCCGGGTTGGAGACCCAGTACTTC.

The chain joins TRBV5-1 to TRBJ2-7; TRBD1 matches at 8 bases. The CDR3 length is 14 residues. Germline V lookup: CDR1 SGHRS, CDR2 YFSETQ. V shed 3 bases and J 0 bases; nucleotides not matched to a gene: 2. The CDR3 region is CASSSQGASYEQYF. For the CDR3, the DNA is TGCGCCAGCAGCTCTCAGGGGGCCTCCTACGAGCAGTACTTC.

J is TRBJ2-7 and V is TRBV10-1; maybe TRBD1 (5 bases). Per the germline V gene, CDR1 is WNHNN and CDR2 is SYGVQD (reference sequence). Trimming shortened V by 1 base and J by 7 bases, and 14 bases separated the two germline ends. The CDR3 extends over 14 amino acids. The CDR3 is CASSEFQGMEEQYF. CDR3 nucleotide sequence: TGCGCCAGCAGTGAGTTTCAGGGAATGGAGGAGCAGTACTTC.

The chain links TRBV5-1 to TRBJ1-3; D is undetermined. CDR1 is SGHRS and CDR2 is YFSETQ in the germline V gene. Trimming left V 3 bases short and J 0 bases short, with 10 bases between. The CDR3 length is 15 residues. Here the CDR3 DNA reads TGCGCCAGCAGCTGGGCGGGCAGCTCTGGAAACACCATATATTTT. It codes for CASSWAGSSGNTIYF.

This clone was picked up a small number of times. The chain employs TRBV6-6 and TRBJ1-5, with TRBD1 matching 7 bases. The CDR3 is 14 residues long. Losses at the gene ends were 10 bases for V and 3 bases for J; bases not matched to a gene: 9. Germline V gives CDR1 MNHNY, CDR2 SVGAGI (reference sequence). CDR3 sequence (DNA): TGTGCCATCTCAGGGGGGAATAACAATCAGCCCCAGCATTTT. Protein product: CAISGGNNNQPQHF.

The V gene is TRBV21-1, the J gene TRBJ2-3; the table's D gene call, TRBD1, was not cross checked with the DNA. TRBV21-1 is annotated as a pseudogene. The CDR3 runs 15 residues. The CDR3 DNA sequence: TGTGCTTGGGGGACAGTGGAGGTGTACACAGATACGCAGTATTTT. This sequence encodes CAWGTVEVYTDTQYF.

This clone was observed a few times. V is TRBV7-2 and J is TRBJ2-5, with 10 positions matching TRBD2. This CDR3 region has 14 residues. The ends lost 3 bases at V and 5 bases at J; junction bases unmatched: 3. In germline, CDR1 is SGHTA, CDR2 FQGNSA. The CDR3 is CASSFQRGGETQYF. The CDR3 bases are TGTGCCAGCAGCTTCCAGCGGGGGGGGGAGACCCAGTACTTC.

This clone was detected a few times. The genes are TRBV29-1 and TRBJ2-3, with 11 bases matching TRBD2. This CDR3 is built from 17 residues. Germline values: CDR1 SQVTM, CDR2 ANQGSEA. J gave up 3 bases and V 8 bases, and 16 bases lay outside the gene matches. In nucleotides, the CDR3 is TGCAGCTCCAGGTTTCTGGCTAGCGGGAGGCGGACAGATACGCAGTATTTT. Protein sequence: CSSRFLASGRRTDTQYF.

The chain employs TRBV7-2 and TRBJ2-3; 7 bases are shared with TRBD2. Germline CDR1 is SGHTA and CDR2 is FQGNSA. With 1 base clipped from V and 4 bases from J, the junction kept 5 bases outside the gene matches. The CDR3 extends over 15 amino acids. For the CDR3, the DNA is TGTGCCAGCAGCTTAGATGCGGGAGTCCCAGATACGCAGTATTTT. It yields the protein CASSLDAGVPDTQYF.

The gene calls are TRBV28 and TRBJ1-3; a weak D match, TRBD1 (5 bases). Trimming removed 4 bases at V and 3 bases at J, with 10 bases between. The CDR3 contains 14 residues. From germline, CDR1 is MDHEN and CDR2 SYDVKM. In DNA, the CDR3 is TGTGCCAGCAGTTCCCCCGGGGGTGGAAACACCATATATTTT. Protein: CASSSPGGGNTIYF. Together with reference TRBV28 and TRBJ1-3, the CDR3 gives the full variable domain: DVKVTQSSRYLVKRTGEKVFLECVQDMDHENMFWYRQDPGLGLRLIYFSYDVKMKEKGDIPEGYSVSREKKERFSLILESASTNQTSMYLCASSSPGGGNTIYFGEGSWLTVV.

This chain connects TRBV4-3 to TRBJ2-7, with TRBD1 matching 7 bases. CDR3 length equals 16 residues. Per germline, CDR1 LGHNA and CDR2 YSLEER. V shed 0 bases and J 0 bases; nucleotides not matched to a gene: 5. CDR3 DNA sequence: TGCGCCAGCAGCCAAGATCCGGGGACAGCCTCCTACGAGCAGTACTTC. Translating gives CASSQDPGTASYEQYF.

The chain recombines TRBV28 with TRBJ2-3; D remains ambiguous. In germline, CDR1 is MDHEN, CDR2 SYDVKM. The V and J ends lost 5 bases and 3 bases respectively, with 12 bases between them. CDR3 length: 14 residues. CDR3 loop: CASSPLSLTDTQYF. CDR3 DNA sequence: TGTGCCAGCAGTCCCCTGTCCCTTACAGATACGCAGTATTTT.

This chain's CDR3 is CASSSSSGVTGELFF. CDR3 nucleotide sequence: TGTGCCAGCAGCTCATCTAGCGGAGTAACCGGGGAGCTGTTTTTT. The chain employs TRBV7-3 and TRBJ2-2; 7 bases map to TRBD2. CDR3 size: 15 residues. Germline V gives CDR1 SGHTA, CDR2 FQGTGA. The V segment lost 4 bases and the J segment 5 bases; nucleotides outside the gene matches: 7.

The CDR3 region is CASSKTGTSGNEQYF. In nucleotides, the CDR3 is TGTGCCAGCTCAAAAACCGGGACTAGCGGGAACGAGCAGTACTTC. The chain is built from TRBV18 and TRBJ2-7; 13 positions agree with TRBD2. Looked up from germline, CDR1 is KGHSH and CDR2 is LQKENI. This CDR3 spans 15 amino acids. Unmatched junction bases numbered 6, after V lost 5 bases and J lost 5 bases.

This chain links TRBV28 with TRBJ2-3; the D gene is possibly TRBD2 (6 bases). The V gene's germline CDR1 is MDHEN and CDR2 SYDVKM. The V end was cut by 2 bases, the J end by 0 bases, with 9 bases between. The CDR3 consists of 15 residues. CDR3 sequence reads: CASSLGRTSTDTQYF. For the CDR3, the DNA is TGTGCCAGCAGTTTAGGGAGGACTAGCACAGATACGCAGTATTTT.

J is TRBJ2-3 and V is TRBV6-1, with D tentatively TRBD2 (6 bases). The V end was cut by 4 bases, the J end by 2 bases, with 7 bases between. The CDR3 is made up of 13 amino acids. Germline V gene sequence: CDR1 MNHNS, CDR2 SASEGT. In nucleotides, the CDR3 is TGTGCCAGCAGTGCGGGACTCACAGATACGCAGTATTTT. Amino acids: CASSAGLTDTQYF.

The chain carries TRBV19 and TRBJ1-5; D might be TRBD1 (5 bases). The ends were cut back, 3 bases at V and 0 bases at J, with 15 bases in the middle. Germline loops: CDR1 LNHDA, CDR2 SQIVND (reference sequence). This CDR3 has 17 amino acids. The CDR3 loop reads CASSIQSQVDSNQPQHF. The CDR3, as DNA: TGTGCCAGTAGTATCCAATCACAGGTAGATAGCAATCAGCCCCAGCATTTT.

This chain's CDR3 is CASSYSYGDTEAFF. CDR3 bases: TGTGCCAGCAGTTACTCGTACGGAGACACTGAAGCTTTCTTT. The V call is TRBV6-6, the J call TRBJ1-1, with D unclear. Trimming stripped 0 bases from V and 3 bases from J, with 8 bases between. Germline CDR1 MNHNY, CDR2 SVGAGI (reference sequence). This CDR3 comprises 14 residues.

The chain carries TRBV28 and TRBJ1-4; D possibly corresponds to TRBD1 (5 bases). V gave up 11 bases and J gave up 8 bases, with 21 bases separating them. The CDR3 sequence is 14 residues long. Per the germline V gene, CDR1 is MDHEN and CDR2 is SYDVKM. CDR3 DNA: TGTGCCTCGAACGTTTGGGGGGAAGGGGAAAAACTGTTTTTT. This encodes CASNVWGEGEKLFF.

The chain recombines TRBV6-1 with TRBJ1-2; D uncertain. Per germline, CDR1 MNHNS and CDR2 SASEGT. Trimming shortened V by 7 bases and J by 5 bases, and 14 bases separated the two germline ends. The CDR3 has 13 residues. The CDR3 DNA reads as TGTGCCAGCACTAGGACTTTTGATTATGGCTACACCTTC. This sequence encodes CASTRTFDYGYTF.

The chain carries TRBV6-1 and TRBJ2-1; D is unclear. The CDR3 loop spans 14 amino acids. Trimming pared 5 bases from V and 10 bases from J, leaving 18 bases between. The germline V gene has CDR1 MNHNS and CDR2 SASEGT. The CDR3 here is CASSHSTGSVEQFF. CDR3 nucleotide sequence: TGTGCCAGCAGTCACTCGACGGGTTCTGTGGAGCAGTTCTTC.

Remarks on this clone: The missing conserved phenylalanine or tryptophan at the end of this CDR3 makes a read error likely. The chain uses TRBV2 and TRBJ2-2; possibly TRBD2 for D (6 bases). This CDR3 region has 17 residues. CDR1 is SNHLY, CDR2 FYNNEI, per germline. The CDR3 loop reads CAIPVKTRDFGTGELFY. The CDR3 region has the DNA TGTGCCATCCCAGTAAAAACGCGGGACTTTGGCACCGGAGAGCTGTTTTAT.

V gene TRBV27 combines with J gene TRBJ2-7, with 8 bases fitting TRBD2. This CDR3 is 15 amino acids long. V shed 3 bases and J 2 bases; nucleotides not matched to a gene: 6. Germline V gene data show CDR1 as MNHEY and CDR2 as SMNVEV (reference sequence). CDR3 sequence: CASSFLAGPTYEQYF. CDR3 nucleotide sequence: TGTGCCAGCAGTTTCTTAGCGGGACCCACCTACGAGCAGTACTTC.

CDR3 coding DNA: TGTGCCAGCAGCCCAAGACAGGGGGCGCGGGATGAGCAGTTCTTC. This gives the protein CASSPRQGARDEQFF. The chain is built from TRBV11-3 and TRBJ2-1, with 10 nucleotides matching TRBD1. The CDR3 totals 15 residues. In germline, CDR1 is SGHNT, CDR2 YENEEA. V was clipped by 5 bases and J by 8 bases; unmatched bases: 9.

This CDR3 reads CASGPGLSDRDGYTF. The CDR3 DNA reads TGTGCCAGCGGCCCGGGGTTGAGCGACAGGGATGGCTACACCTTC. The chain couples TRBV7-9 to TRBJ1-2; 7 nucleotides align to TRBD1. Looked up from germline, CDR1 is SEHNR and CDR2 is FQNEAQ (reference sequence). J lost 6 bases, V lost 8 bases, and 15 bases had no gene match. This CDR3 contains 15 residues. Drawing the rest from reference TRBV7-9 and TRBJ1-2, the complete variable domain is DTGVSQNPRHKITKRGQNVTFRCDPISEHNRLYWYRQTLGQGPEFLTYFQNEAQLEKSRLLSDRFSAERPKGSFSTLEIQRTEQGDSAMYLCASGPGLSDRDGYTFGSGTRLTVV.

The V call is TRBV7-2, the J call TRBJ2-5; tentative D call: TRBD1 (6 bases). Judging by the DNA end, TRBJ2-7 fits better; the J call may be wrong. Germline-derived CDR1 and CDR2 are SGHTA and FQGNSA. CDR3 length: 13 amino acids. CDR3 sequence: CASSLEQGYEQYF. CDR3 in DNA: TGTGCCAGCAGCTTAGAACAGGGCTACGAGCAGTACTTC.